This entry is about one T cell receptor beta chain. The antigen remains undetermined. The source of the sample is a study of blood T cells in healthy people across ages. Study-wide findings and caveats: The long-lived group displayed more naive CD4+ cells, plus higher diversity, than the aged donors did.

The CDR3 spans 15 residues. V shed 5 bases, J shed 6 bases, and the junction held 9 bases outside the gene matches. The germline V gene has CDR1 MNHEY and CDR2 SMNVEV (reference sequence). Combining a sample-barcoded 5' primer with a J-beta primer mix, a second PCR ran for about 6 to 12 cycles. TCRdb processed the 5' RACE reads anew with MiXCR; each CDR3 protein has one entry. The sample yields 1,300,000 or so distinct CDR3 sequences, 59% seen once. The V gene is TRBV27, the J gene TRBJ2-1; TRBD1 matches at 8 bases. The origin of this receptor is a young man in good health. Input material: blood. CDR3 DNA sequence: TGTGCCAGCAGTCTAGACAGGGGCCGTTCCAATGAGCAGTTCTTC. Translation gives CASSLDRGRSNEQFF.